This T cell receptor (beta chain) appears in the sequencing data of a study of T cell responses to AZD1222 COVID-19 vaccine. V dropped 2 bases and J dropped 4 bases, with 11 bases sitting between them. The CDR3 sequence is 14 residues long. Germline V CDR1 and CDR2: SGHRS, YFSETQ. Clones were read by immunoSEQ multiplex PCR, and TCRdb kept only the in-frame ones, dropping some. The sample has around 140,000 clones; roughly 92% are singletons. J is TRBJ2-3 and V is TRBV5-1; a weak D match, TRBD2 (5 bases). The clonotype was recovered from an adult in good health. The material was peripheral blood, obtained on day 0 of AZD1222 vaccination. CDR3 sequence: CASSFIGLADTQYF. In nucleotides, the CDR3 is TGCGCCAGCAGCTTTATAGGACTCGCAGATACGCAGTATTTT.